The 5 T cell receptor beta chains below all came from one sample that was sequenced in a study of CD8 T cells in Susac syndrome. After extraction with the RNeasy kit, about 0.5 to 1 ug of the RNA was reverse transcribed using random hexamers. MiXCR, applied by TCRdb to the immunoSEQ multiplex PCR reads, yields one record per CDR3 protein. The sample yields over 150,000 distinct CDR3 sequences, 80% to 95% seen once. Sample: CD4+ T cells from PBMCs. Every receptor here comes from a human donor with multiple sclerosis.

The chain carries TRBV3-1 and TRBJ2-3; D unclear. Germline V CDR1 and CDR2: LGHDT, YNNKEL (reference sequence). The CDR3 is 13 residues long. The V and J ends lost 3 bases and 2 bases respectively, with 6 bases between them. For the CDR3, the DNA is TGTGCCAGCAGCCAGTTTTCCACAGATACGCAGTATTTT. Protein: CASSQFSTDTQYF.

The chain uses TRBV6-5 and TRBJ2-2, with 7 nucleotides matching TRBD2. Germline CDR1 MNHEY, CDR2 SVGAGI. The CDR3 has 15 amino acids. V was pared by 6 bases and J by 6 bases, with 10 bases of the junction left unmatched. CDR3 sequence: CASSETSPLPGELFF. For the CDR3, the DNA is TGTGCCAGCAGCGAGACTAGCCCTCTTCCCGGGGAGCTGTTTTTT.

The chain employs TRBV30 and TRBJ1-1; 11 bases align to TRBD1. In germline, CDR1 is GTSNPN, CDR2 SVGIG (reference sequence). The CDR3 runs to 17 residues. The V segment lost 4 bases and the J segment 2 bases; nucleotides outside the gene matches: 12. The CDR3 DNA follows: TGTGCCTGGACCGCTTCTAGGACAGGGGGCGGAAACACTGAAGCTTTCTTT. Translated, it gives CAWTASRTGGGNTEAFF.

The chain has TRBV18 and TRBJ1-3; D is undetermined. In germline, CDR1 is KGHSH, CDR2 LQKENI. The V and J ends lost 6 bases and 0 bases respectively, with 15 bases between them. There are 16 residues in the CDR3. CDR3 bases: TGTGCCAGCTCCCCCGGATCAGGCCTCTCTGGAAACACCATATATTTT. This gives the protein CASSPGSGLSGNTIYF.

This clonotype was picked up one time. V and J are TRBV5-1 and TRBJ2-1; perhaps TRBD1 as D (6 bases). V lost 0 bases and J 6 bases, leaving 13 bases between the germline ends. This CDR3 comprises 15 residues. Germline CDR1 is SGHRS and CDR2 is YFSETQ. The CDR3 region has the DNA TGCGCCAGCAGCTTGGGACAGGCCGTGTTCAATGAGCAGTTCTTC. Amino acids: CASSLGQAVFNEQFF.